This T cell receptor beta chain came from a study of cytomegalovirus exposure and HLA in healthy donors (dated by TCRdb to 2016 to 2017). Describing the broader study: An earlier analysis of 587 of the donors reported 250 to 300 Gb of sequence data and 95 million to 140 million unique TCR beta sequences obtained from roughly 170 million T cells. An early release that covered about 600 HLA-typed donors contained approximately 300 gigabases of sequencing data and 75 million to 100 million unique TCR sequences. Of the approximately 400 genotyped donors, 81% were placed in the genetic ancestry cluster associated with self-reported Caucasian donors. The study aimed to test whether signatures of past pathogen exposure could be identified by cataloging public T cell receptors. The study profiled the T cell repertoires of fewer than 850 subjects by immunosequencing and related them to cytomegalovirus serostatus. Besides the first cohort of 666 subjects, a separate validation cohort made up of 120 different subjects was used. To predict cytomegalovirus infection status, the study brought together high-throughput TCR immunosequencing, statistical association of individual TCRs with disease status, and machine learning. A later analysis re-analyzed previously published TCR beta repertoires from 600 to 850 donors and added high-resolution HLA genotyping to study TCR occurrence patterns. The later analysis used no new phenotypic data to find candidate immune exposures, relying instead on TCR beta sequences and their occurrence across donors. An earlier analysis of 587 of the donors applied high-throughput TCR beta sequencing to assess whether each TCR beta V gene segment acted as functional or pseudogenic. Donor age, sex, ethnicity and CMV serostatus were compiled alongside the repertoire data. In a later genetic analysis, genome-wide SNP genotypes for about three fifths of the roughly 670 donors were used, and that subset was treated as a discovery cohort. Every repertoire in the discovery cohort had been generated on one and the same sequencing platform. HLA typing covered class I and class II loci at four-digit resolution. The number of donors typed differed by locus, with roughly 620-640 for A, B, C, DRB1 and DQB1, about 500 for DQA1, 600 to 610 for DPA1, and 472 for DPB1. Because of strong linkage in the cohort, five DR-DQ haplotypes were treated as single units for association and clustering. Among 398 genotyped donors of the cohort, an average of approximately 250,000 unique TCR beta nucleotide sequences were sequenced per donor, roughly 20% of them non-productive. General findings and caveats noted by the study authors: HLA typing was unavailable for some donors at each locus, so association tests used only the typed subset. According to a later analysis, most CMV-associated TCR beta chains appeared to be HLA-restricted, and the HLA associations seemed to be driven largely by CMV exposure. Compared with the roughly 700-donor mean, donors in an Asian-associated ancestry cluster had fewer N-insertions in productive TCRs, according to a later genetic analysis. A total of 164 TCR beta chains were listed by the study as associated with cytomegalovirus. According to the authors, the approach could potentially be generalized to other disease states and immunological phenotypes. Some IMGT-functional V segments, including TRBV6-2 and TRBV6-3, could not be distinguished by the 87-base-pair reads and were therefore excluded. Three of the identified cytomegalovirus-associated TCR beta chains were confirmed in vitro to be specific for cytomegalovirus antigens. Sequencing depth was assumed to be roughly uniform across donors in the presence/absence analyses, though that assumption may not hold. In an earlier analysis of over 550 of the donors, most TCR beta V segments were observed in productive rearrangements about 87% or about 30% of the time, broadly matching IMGT annotations. Strong co-occurrence of HLA alleles, especially DR and DQ, made assigning TCR associations to individual alleles difficult. Most TCR sequences were observed very rarely across donors, whereas some public TCRs were present in many individuals. A cluster of highly shared sequence variants was judged likely to be a technical artifact of the sequencing pipeline. A further reported finding was that TCR beta sequences accurately predicted the HLA-A and HLA-B alleles for most subjects in the first cohort. Cytomegalovirus status was reported to be diagnosed by the classifier with high specificity and sensitivity in both the original and validation cohorts. CMV serostatus was the only immune exposure information available for the cohort. In this cohort, only TCR beta chains were sequenced, and detectable features were limited by the absence of alpha or paired-chain data. A later genetic analysis associated a missense DCLRE1C variant with V-gene and J-gene trimming of TCR beta chains, and an independent cohort replicated the association. In a later analysis, the rate of TCR association differed among HLA loci, with DRB1 alleles having the most associated TCRs and HLA-C alleles having the fewest. A later analysis reported that several top co-occurrence clusters appeared linked to parvovirus B19, influenza, CMV and Epstein-Barr virus. Because counts were too low, roughly 16 rarely observed V segments, including chromosome 9 orphons, were excluded from the earlier analysis of around 640 of the donors. Linkage disequilibrium might explain the correlated functional status among segregating V segments, but an unknown experimental factor could not be excluded. In a later analysis, HLA-associated TCR beta chains showed more clonal expansion and lower generation probabilities than non-associated chains that were equally common. At a false discovery rate of 0.05, a later analysis linked fewer than 20,000 TCR beta sequences to specific HLA alleles.

CDR1 SGDLS and CDR2 YYNGEE are derived from the germline V gene. There are 12 amino acids in the CDR3, from cysteine to phenylalanine inclusive. This entry keeps only the CDR3 DNA: 36 bases, framed from base 1. V loses 3 bases of germline sequence and J loses 4 bases, and the interval between the two ends is 6 bases. The cohort comprised fewer than 700 healthy bone marrow donors. Cohort members were all nominally healthy when sampled, although unrecorded immune exposures were likely present. The donor was CMV seropositive and belonged to the group of 250 to 350 seropositive cohort members. A peripheral blood sample was provided by each donor, and peripheral blood mononuclear cells were used for TCR beta sequencing. Genomic DNA extraction from the blood cell samples was performed with the Qiagen DNeasy Blood Extraction Kit. This clone was recorded only once. Its antigen specificity is not known. No qualities accompany the bases; no much larger clone lies one base away.

The library was made by the immunoSEQ multiplex PCR assay. A mixture of 60 forward primers for TCR Vbeta segments and 13 reverse primers for TCR Jbeta segments was used in the multiplex PCR. A multiplex PCR assay on genomic DNA amplified the CDR3 region of rearranged TCR beta genes. Amplified TCR beta libraries were sequenced as 87-base-pair reads on the Illumina HiSeq System. For the original study's pipeline: A later analysis tallied tens of millions of unique TCR beta chains across the 600 to 700 repertoires, and some 10 million of those chains were shared by two or more donors. Raw reads were error-corrected and collapsed into unique sequences with a nearest-neighbor algorithm that merged closely related sequences to remove PCR and sequencing errors. CDR3 sequences were aligned to IMGT reference sequences to assign V, D and J gene segments. For a sequence to be retained, a match of at least six nucleotides was required to both a V gene segment and a J gene segment. Rearrangements were classified as productive when the CDR3 lacked stop codons and remained in frame with V and J, and all other rearrangements were classified as non-productive. CDR3 was defined by IMGT convention, running from the second conserved V-encoded cysteine to the conserved J-encoded phenylalanine. Sequences without an unambiguous match to a single V gene segment were excluded from the earlier analysis of about 600 of the donors. In an earlier analysis of approximately 550 of the donors, V segments were called functional above 56.7% productive rearrangements and were called segregating when the between-donor standard deviation exceeded 5%. A statistical classification framework was developed to diagnose cytomegalovirus status using the catalog of TCR beta chain sequences. V and J gene assignment, in a later analysis, came from comparing TCR nucleotide sequences with IMGT/GENE-DB human TR gene sequences. In a later analysis, CDR3 sequences and most-parsimonious VDJ recombination scenarios were assigned using the TCRdist pipeline. A later analysis defined each TCR beta chain by its CDR3 amino acid sequence plus V-gene family, and excluded reads lacking a unique V-gene family. In a later analysis, 550 to 650 highly shared, low-generation-probability nucleotide sequences were removed to address suspected cross-contamination and a sequencing artifact. In a later analysis, a clonal expansion index was calculated for each public chain from normalized within-repertoire ranks of inferred template counts. In a later analysis, generation probabilities were computed with a VDJ recombination model fitted to out-of-frame rearrangements, and the resulting probabilities were checked against IGoR. In a later analysis, hypergeometric tests were used to score TCR-TCR, TCR-HLA and TCR-CMV co-occurrence, with a repertoire-size bias correction applied to TCR pairs. To estimate false discovery rates, a later analysis permuted the HLA or CMV assignments 20 times. In a later analysis, co-occurring TCRs were grouped with DBSCAN, and TCRdist sequence similarity was added when clustering was performed within HLA-allele-positive subsets. Repertoires with fewer than 30,000 or more than 120,000 public chains were left out of co-occurrence clustering, as were a handful of repertoires with anomalous nucleotide sharing. TCRdb carries this immuneACCESS record with in-frame sequences only. Its versions omit some clonotypes, under half of them owing to an unresolved V gene in the studies checked, with the rest unexplained. That table is the source of V, J and clone size, and D and trimming were worked out from the DNA. For this sample the table gives 100,000 to 150,000 clones, of which about 80% were detected only once. The ten most abundant clones make up approximately 3.5% of the sample.

Sequencing was carried out using PBMCs. This sequence uses TRBV9 and TRBJ2-3; a confident D gene designation cannot be given. This receptor was identified in a woman aged 40 to 49 in good health and CMV-seropositive. The CDR3 amino acid sequence is: CASSASSDTQYF. In nucleotides, the sequence is TGTGCCAGCAGCGCGAGCTCAGATACGCAGTATTTT.